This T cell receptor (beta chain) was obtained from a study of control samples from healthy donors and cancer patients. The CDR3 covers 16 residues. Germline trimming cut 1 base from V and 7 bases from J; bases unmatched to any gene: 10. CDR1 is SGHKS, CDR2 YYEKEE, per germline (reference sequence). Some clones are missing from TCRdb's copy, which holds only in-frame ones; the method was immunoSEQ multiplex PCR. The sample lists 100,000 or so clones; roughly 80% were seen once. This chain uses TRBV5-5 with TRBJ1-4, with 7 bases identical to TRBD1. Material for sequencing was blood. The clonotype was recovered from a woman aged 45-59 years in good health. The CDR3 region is CASSLRWGTASEKLFF. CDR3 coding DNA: TGTGCCAGCAGCTTGAGGTGGGGGACAGCTTCTGAAAAACTGTTTTTT.